This entry describes one T cell receptor (beta chain). Its antigen remains unidentified. The sample belongs to a study of T cell repertoires in cytomegalovirus infection. One entry per CDR3 protein, called by TCRdb with MiXCR from the reads. This table holds fewer than 60,000 distinct CDR3 sequences, 15% to 20% found once. The CDR3 is 15 residues long. CDR1 is LNHNV, CDR2 YYDKDF, per germline (reference sequence). The V gene end was trimmed by 6 bases and the J gene end by 3 bases; junction bases not matched to a gene: 8. This receptor was obtained from a human donor in good health (CMV status not recorded). Some clones in this sample may be carry-over from other donors' samples. The chain carries TRBV15 and TRBJ2-3, with 8 bases aligning to TRBD2. The sample was CD8+ T cells from cultured PBMCs, taken from culture after CMV antigen stimulation. The CDR3 DNA follows: TGTGCCACCAGTCCCCCGGGACTAGTAACAGATACGCAGTATTTT. This sequence encodes CATSPPGLVTDTQYF. Combining the CDR3 with reference TRBV15 and TRBJ2-3 gives the whole variable domain DAMVIQNPRYQVTQFGKPVTLSCSQTLNHNVMYWYQQKSSQAPKLLFHYYDKDFNNEADTPDNFQSRRPNTSFCFLDIRSPGLGDTAMYLCATSPPGLVTDTQYFGPGTRLTVL.